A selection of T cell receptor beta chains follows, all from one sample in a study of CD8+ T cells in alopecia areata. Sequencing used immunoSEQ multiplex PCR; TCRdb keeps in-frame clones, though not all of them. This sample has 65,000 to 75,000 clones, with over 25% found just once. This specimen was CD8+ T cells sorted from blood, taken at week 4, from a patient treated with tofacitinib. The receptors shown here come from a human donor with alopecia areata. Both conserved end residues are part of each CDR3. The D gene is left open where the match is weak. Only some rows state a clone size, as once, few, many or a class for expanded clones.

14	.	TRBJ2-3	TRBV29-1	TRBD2	TGCAGCGTGCTTGAAGCGGGGATGGCAGATACGCAGTATTTT	CSVLEAGMADTQYF
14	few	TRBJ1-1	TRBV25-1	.	TGTGCCAGCCAAATGACGGGCGGCAACACTGAAGCTTTCTTT	CASQMTGGNTEAFF
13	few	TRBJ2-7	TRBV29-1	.	TGCAGCGCGGGGACTTCCGGGTCCTACGAGCAGTACTTC	CSAGTSGSYEQYF
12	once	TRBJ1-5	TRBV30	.	TGTGCCTCCTGGTGGGGCGGACAGCCCCAGCATTTT	CASWWGGQPQHF
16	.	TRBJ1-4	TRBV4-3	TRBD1	TGCGCCAGCAGCCAACAAGTACAGGGGACCGCAGAAAAACTGTTTTTT	CASSQQVQGTAEKLFF
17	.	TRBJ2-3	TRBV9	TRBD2	TGTGCCAGCAGCGCAGGACTAGCGGCCTCCATCGGGGATACGCAGTATTTT	CASSAGLAASIGDTQYF
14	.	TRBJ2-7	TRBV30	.	TGTGCCTGGAGTGCCCCGGGCAGGGGTTACGAGCAGTACTTC	CAWSAPGRGYEQYF
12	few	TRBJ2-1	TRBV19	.	TGTGCCAGTACCCAGGGCCTCAATGAGCAGTTCTTC	CASTQGLNEQFF
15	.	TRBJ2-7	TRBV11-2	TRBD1	TGTGCCAGCAGCTTCACCGGGACAGAGAACTACGAGCAGTACTTC	CASSFTGTENYEQYF
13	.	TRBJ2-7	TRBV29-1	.	TGCAGCGTTCGACTGACGAACTCCTACGAGCAGTACTTC	CSVRLTNSYEQYF
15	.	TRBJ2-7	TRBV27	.	TGTGCCACCACCTGGCCGGTAGCGGCTACCTACGAGCAGTACTTC	CATTWPVAATYEQYF
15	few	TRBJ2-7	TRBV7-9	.	TGTGCCAGCAGCCCCGAACTGCCGGGGCACGGCGAGCAGTACTTC	CASSPELPGHGEQYF
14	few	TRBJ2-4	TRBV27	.	TGTGCCAGCAGTTTGGTACAGGGAGGAAACATTCAGTACTTC	CASSLVQGGNIQYF
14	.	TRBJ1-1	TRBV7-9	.	TGTGCCAGCAGCTTAGCGTTGCGGAACACTGAAGCTTTCTTT	CASSLALRNTEAFF
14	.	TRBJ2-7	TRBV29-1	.	TGCAGCGTTGAAGATCGGGGGCACTCCTACGAGCAGTACTTC	CSVEDRGHSYEQYF
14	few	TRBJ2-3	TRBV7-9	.	TGTGCCAGCAGCCTAGAGCGACCCACAGATACGCAGTATTTT	CASSLERPTDTQYF
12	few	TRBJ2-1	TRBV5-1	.	TGCGCCAGCAGCTTGGGCGGATCCGAGCAGTTCTTC	CASSLGGSEQFF
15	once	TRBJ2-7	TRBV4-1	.	TGCGCCAGCAGCCGCGACAGACAAAGCTCCTACGAGCAGTACTTC	CASSRDRQSSYEQYF
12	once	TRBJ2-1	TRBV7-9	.	TGTGCCAGCGCGGCGGGGTCGAATGAGCAGTTCTTC	CASAAGSNEQFF
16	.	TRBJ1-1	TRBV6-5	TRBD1	TGTGCCAGCAGTTCGGGACAGGGAGTAAGGAACACTGAAGCTTTCTTT	CASSSGQGVRNTEAFF
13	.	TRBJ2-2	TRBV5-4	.	TGTGCCAGCAGCTTTGGCGGCGCCGGGGAGCTGTTTTTT	CASSFGGAGELFF
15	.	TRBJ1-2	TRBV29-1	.	TGCAGCGTTGAAGATTCCAGGAACAACGGCTATGGCTACACCTTC	CSVEDSRNNGYGYTF
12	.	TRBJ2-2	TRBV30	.	TGTGCCTGGAGGCCAGGGTCCGGGGAGCTGTTTTTT	CAWRPGSGELFF
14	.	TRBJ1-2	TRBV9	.	TGTGCCAGCAGCGCCGAGGGCAGGTTCAATGGCTACACCTTC	CASSAEGRFNGYTF
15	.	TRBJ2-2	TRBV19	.	TGTGCCAGTAGTATCTCGGAAACCGGCACCGGGGAGCTGTTTTTT	CASSISETGTGELFF
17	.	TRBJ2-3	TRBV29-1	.	TGCAGCGTTGCCCCCCCGGTCCCCTCGGAGGGGACAGATACGCAGTATTTT	CSVAPPVPSEGTDTQYF
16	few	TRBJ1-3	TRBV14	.	TGTGCCAGCAGCCGATCGATTTCGGGTAGAGGAAACACCATATATTTT	CASSRSISGRGNTIYF
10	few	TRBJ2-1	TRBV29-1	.	TGCAGCGTTGTGTTCAATGAGCAGTTCTTC	CSVVFNEQFF
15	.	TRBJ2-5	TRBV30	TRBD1	TGTGCCTGGAGTGTATGGGACAGGGGAATGGAGACCCAGTACTTC	CAWSVWDRGMETQYF
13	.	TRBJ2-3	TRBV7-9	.	TGTGCCAGCAGCCCCAGGGAAACAGATACGCAGTATTTT	CASSPRETDTQYF
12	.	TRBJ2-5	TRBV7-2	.	TGTGCCAGCAGGTGGGACCAAGAGACCCAGTACTTC	CASRWDQETQYF